These 7 T cell receptor beta chains share one sample of origin, sequenced in a study of cytomegalovirus exposure and HLA in healthy donors. 13 Jbeta primers and 60 Vbeta primers were used for the PCR. TCRdb's table, derived via immunoSEQ multiplex PCR, lists solely in-frame clones and lacks some. This sample yields about 130,000 clones, of which 80% are seen a single time; around 10% belongs to the top ten. The sequencing input was PBMCs. These receptors were obtained from a man aged 25-45 years in good health and CMV-seropositive.

This chain uses TRBV21-1 with TRBJ1-1. TRBV21-1 is recorded as a pseudogene. The CDR3 covers 15 residues. The CDR3 coding sequence is TGTGCCAGCAGCAAAGGGGAGAAAGCGAACACTGAAGCTTTCTTT. Translation gives CASSKGEKANTEAFF.

This clone was seen a few times. The chain joins TRBV19 to TRBJ2-6; tentative D call: TRBD2 (6 bases). The CDR3 extends over 16 amino acids. Trimming shortened V by 1 base and J by 4 bases, and 11 bases separated the two germline ends. Germline V gene data show CDR1 as LNHDA and CDR2 as SQIVND (reference sequence). The CDR3 here is CASSIARGSGANVLTF. The DNA of the CDR3 is TGTGCCAGTAGTATAGCGCGGGGATCCGGGGCCAACGTCCTGACTTTC.

The chain combines TRBV6-1 with TRBJ2-1, with TRBD2 matching over 8 bases. V dropped 6 bases and J dropped 8; count of bases not matched to a gene: 6. The length of the CDR3 is 13 residues. Germline V gene sequence: CDR1 MNHNS, CDR2 SASEGT. The CDR3 reads CASRGSGVDEQFF. The CDR3 DNA follows: TGTGCCAGCAGGGGTAGCGGGGTCGATGAGCAGTTCTTC.

CDR3 sequence reads: CSLPRTGAHQPQHF. Written as DNA, the CDR3 is TGCAGCCTCCCCAGGACAGGGGCCCATCAGCCCCAGCATTTT. This chain uses TRBV29-1 with TRBJ1-5; TRBD1 agrees at 9 bases. The CDR3 runs to 14 residues. The V gene end was trimmed by 8 bases and the J gene end by 5 bases; junction bases not matched to a gene: 10. Germline-derived CDR1 and CDR2 are SQVTM and ANQGSEA.

The V gene is TRBV30, the J gene TRBJ1-3; TRBD1 matches at 10 bases. The CDR3 consists of 16 residues. Losses at the gene ends were 3 bases for V and 4 bases for J; bases not matched to a gene: 9. Germline V gene data show CDR1 as GTSNPN and CDR2 as SVGIG (reference sequence). CDR3: CAWRVLDRGKGNTIYF. The CDR3 DNA is TGTGCCTGGAGGGTTCTGGACAGGGGGAAAGGAAACACCATATATTTT.

The chain uses TRBV5-1 and TRBJ2-7, with 7 nucleotides matching TRBD1. The V gene's germline CDR1 is SGHRS and CDR2 YFSETQ. Trimming cost V 3 bases and J 3 bases; bases outside gene matches: 9. The CDR3 consists of 15 residues. The CDR3 spells CASSSNTGEGYEQYF. The CDR3 DNA reads as TGCGCCAGCAGCTCCAACACAGGGGAAGGCTACGAGCAGTACTTC.

This chain links TRBV12-5 with TRBJ1-5; tentative D call: TRBD1 (6 bases). The CDR3 length is 15 residues. Germline V gene lookup returns CDR1 LGHNT and CDR2 FRNRAP. Between the trimmed V and J ends, which lost 3 bases and 9 bases, there was a span of 18 bases. The CDR3 loop is CASGLASDSRGPQHF. The CDR3 region has the DNA TGTGCTAGTGGTTTAGCCTCGGACAGCCGGGGGCCCCAGCATTTT.